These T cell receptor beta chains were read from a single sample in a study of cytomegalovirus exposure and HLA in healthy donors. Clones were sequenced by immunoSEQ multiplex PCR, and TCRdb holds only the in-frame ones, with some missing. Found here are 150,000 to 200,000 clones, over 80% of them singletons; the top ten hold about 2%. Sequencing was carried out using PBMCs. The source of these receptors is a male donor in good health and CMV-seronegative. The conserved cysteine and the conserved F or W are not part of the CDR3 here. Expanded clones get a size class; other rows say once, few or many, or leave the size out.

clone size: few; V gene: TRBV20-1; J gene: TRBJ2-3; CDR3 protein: TPQVADTQY
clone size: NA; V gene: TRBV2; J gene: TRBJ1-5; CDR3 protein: ASRSGGIFTNQPQH
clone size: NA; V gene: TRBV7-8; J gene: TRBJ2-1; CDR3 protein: ASSLRGIASGLYNEQF
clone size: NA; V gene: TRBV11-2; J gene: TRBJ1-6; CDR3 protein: ASSFGGTYNSPLH
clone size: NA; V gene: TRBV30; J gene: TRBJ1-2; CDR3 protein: AWSLSPAVGYT
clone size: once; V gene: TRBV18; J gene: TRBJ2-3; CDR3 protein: ASSPRTGSTDTQY
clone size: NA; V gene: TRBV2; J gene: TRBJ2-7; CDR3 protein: ASSDLSYEQY
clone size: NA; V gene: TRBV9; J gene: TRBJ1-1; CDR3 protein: ASSQGVGTEAF
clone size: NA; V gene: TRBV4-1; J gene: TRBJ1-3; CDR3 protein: ASSQERMGGGGRNTIY
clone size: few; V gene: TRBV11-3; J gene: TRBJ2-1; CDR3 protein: ASSRRGVLGNEQF
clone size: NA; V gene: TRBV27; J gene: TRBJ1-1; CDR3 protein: ASSLLRVRGADTEAF
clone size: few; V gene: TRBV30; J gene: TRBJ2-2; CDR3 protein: AWSVPVTSGGPTTGELF
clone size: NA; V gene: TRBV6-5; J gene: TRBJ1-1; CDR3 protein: ASSYWAGGNTEAF
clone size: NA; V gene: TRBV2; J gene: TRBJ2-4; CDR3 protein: ASSVDSPQNIQY
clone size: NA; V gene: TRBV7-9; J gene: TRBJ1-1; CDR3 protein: ASSLYSGNTEAF
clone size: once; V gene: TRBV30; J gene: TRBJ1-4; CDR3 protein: AWSVLVGSPNEKLF
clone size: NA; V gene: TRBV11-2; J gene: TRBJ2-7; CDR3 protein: ASSPAGQGEDEQY
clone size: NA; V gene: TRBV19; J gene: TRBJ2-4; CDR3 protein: ASSISNRGALAKNIQY
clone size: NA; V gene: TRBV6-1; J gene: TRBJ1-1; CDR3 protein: ASSNRGGSTEAF
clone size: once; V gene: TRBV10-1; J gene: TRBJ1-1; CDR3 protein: ASRRQGAENTEAF
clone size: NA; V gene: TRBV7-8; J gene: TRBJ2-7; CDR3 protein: ASSTNRGPSYEQY
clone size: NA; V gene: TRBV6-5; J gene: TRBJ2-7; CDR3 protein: ASSYYQVPYEQY
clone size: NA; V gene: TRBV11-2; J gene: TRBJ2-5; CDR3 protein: ASSLTGGQETQY
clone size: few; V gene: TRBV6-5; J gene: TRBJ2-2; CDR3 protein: ASTSLGVPGELF
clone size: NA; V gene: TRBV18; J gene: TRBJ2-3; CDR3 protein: ASSPNGQSTDTQY
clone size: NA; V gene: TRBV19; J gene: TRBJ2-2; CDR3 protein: ATRGASGENGELF
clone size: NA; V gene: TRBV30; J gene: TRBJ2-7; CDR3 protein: AWSVLYEQY
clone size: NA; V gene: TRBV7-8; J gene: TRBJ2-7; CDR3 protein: ASSQRQGGSYEQY
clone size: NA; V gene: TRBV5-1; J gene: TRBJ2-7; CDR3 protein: AGSLQSSYEQY
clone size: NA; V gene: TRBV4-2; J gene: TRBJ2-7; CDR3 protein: ASSQERGSYEQY
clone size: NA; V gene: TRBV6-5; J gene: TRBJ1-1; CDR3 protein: ASRSPRQQNTEAF
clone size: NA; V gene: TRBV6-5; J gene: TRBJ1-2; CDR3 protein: ASSFPGQGTYGYT
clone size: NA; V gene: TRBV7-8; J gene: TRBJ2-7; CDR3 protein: ASSLERVGNEQY
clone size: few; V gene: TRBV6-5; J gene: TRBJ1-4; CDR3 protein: ASTTGAEKLF
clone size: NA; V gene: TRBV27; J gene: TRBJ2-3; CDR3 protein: ASSTRTGYTDTQY
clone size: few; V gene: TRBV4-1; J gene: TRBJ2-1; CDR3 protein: ASSHASGGGPNEQF
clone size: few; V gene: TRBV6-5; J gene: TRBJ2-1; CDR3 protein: ASSGAAGAYNEQF
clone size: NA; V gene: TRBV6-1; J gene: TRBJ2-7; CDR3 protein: ASRSNRGRAYEQY
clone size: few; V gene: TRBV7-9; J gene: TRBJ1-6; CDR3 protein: ASSEGAGQGLSPLH
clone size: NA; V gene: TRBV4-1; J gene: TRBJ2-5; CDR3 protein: ASSQARWETQY
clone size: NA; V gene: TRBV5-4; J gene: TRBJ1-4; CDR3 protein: ASSSPGLNEKLF